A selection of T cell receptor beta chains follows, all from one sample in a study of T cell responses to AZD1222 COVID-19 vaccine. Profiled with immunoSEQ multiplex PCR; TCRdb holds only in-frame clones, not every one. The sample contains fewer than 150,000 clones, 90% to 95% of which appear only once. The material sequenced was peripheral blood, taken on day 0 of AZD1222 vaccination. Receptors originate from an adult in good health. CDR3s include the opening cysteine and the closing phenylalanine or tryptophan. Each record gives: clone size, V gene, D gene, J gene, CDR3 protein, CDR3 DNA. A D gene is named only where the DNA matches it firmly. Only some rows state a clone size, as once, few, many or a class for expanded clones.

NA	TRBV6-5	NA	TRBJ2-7	CASRVGGPGSYEQYF	TGTGCCTCCAGGGTCGGGGGCCCAGGGTCCTACGAGCAGTACTTC
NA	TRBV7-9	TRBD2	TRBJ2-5	CASSQFEGLAGTETQYF	TGTGCCAGCAGCCAGTTCGAGGGACTAGCGGGAACAGAGACCCAGTACTTC
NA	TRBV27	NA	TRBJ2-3	CASRGGLRGDTQYF	TGTGCCAGCAGAGGGGGACTTCGCGGGGATACGCAGTATTTT
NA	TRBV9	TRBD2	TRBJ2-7	CASSVGPSGGSYEQYF	TGTGCCAGCAGCGTAGGCCCTAGCGGGGGTTCCTACGAGCAGTACTTC
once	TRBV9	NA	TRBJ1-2	CASSQRAYGYTF	TGTGCCAGCAGCCAGCGGGCGTATGGCTACACCTTC
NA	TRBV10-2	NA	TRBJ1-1	CASNRERYTEAFF	TGCGCCAGCAACAGGGAGAGGTACACTGAAGCTTTCTTT
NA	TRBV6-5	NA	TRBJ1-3	CASSYRLPSGNTIYF	TGTGCCAGCAGTTACCGACTGCCCTCTGGAAACACCATATATTTT
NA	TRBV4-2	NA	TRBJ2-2	CASSLHGRTTGTGELFF	TGTGCCAGCAGCTTACACGGACGGACGACGGGCACCGGGGAGCTGTTTTTT
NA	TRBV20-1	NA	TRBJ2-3	CSASSLAGDTQYF	TGCAGTGCTAGTAGTCTAGCCGGGGATACGCAGTATTTT
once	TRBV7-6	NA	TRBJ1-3	CASSQRGAQSSGNTIYF	TGTGCCAGCAGCCAGAGGGGTGCCCAATCCTCTGGAAACACCATATATTTT
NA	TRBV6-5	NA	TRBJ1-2	CASSYSRLGGLGGYTF	TGTGCCAGCAGTTACTCGAGGCTGGGGGGGCTCGGTGGCTACACCTTC
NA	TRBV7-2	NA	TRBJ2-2	CASSLQLASGELFF	TGTGCCAGCAGCTTACAACTAGCAAGCGGGGAGCTGTTTTTT
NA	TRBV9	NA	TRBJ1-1	CASSGGLGPFEAFF	TGTGCCAGCAGCGGAGGCTTAGGACCCTTTGAGGCTTTCTTT
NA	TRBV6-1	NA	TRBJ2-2	CASSDGPNTGELFF	TGTGCCAGCAGTGACGGGCCTAACACCGGGGAGCTGTTTTTT
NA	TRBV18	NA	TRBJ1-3	CASSPSGGPGNTIYF	TGTGCCAGCTCACCCTCGGGGGGCCCGGGAAACACCATATATTTT
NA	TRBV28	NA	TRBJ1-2	CASRTFGTKDGYTF	TGTGCCAGCAGGACTTTTGGGACAAAAGATGGCTACACCTTC
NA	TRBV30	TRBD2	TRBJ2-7	CAWSVGGTSGRTYEQYF	TGTGCCTGGAGTGTTGGAGGGACTAGCGGGAGGACCTACGAGCAGTACTTC
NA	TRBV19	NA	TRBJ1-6	CASSIDWGNSPLHF	TGTGCCAGTAGTATAGATTGGGGTAATTCACCCCTCCACTTT
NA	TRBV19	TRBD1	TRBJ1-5	CASSQAGTGRSSNQPQHF	TGTGCCAGTAGTCAGGCCGGGACAGGGCGATCTAGCAATCAGCCCCAGCATTTT
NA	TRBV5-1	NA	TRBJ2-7	CASSLGAGPYEQYF	TGCGCCAGCAGCTTGGGGGCAGGGCCCTACGAGCAGTACTTC
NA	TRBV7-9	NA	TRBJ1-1	CASSELGRLEAFF	TGTGCCAGCAGCGAACTTGGGAGGCTTGAAGCTTTCTTT
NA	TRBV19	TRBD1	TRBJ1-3	CASSYTVDRGFSGNTIYF	TGTGCCAGTAGCTACACCGTGGACAGGGGGTTCTCTGGAAACACCATATATTTT
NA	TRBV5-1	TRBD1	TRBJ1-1	CASSSWTGEATEAFF	TGCGCCAGCAGCTCCTGGACAGGGGAGGCGACTGAAGCTTTCTTT
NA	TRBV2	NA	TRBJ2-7	CASSGRGGGVGREQYF	TGTGCCAGCAGTGGTCGCGGAGGGGGAGTCGGTCGGGAGCAGTACTTC
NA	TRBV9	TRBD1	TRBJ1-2	CASSVAGGTPPHYGYTF	TGTGCCAGCAGCGTCGCAGGGGGGACACCCCCTCACTATGGCTACACCTTC
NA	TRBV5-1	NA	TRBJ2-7	CASSPQSSYEQYF	TGCGCCAGCTCCCCCCAGAGCTCCTACGAGCAGTACTTC
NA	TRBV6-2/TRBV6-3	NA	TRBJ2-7	CASSNRTANYYEQYF	TGTGCCAGCAGTAACCGGACTGCTAATTACTACGAGCAGTACTTC
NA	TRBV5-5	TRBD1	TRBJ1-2	CASSPGQLNRGYTF	TGTGCCAGCAGCCCGGGACAGCTCAATCGGGGCTACACCTTC
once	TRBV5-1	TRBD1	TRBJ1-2	CASSPGTGGLGYGYTF	TGCGCCAGCAGCCCGGGGACAGGCGGGCTGGGGTATGGCTACACCTTC
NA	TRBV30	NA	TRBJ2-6	CARDEGAAGANVLTF	TGTGCCCGAGACGAAGGGGCGGCGGGGGCCAACGTCCTGACTTTC
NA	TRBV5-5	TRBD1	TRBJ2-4	CASSLVPTGPKGIQYF	TGTGCCAGCAGCTTGGTTCCGACAGGGCCCAAGGGCATTCAGTACTTC
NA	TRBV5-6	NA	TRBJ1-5	CASSSGGGNQPQHF	TGTGCCAGCAGCTCCGGTGGGGGGAATCAGCCCCAGCATTTT
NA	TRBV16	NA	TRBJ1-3	CASSQQITPGNTIYF	TGTGCCAGCAGCCAACAGATAACCCCTGGAAACACCATATATTTT